This T cell receptor (beta chain) is from a study of blood T cell repertoires in COVID-19. This CDR3 spans 15 amino acids. V dropped 3 bases and J dropped 1 base, with 13 bases sitting between them. In germline, CDR1 is SGHNT, CDR2 YYREEE (reference sequence). Sequencing was performed with immunoSEQ multiplex PCR; in TCRdb, only in-frame clones are kept and a portion is missing. The sample holds 200,000 to 250,000 clones, 70% to 90% seen once. This TCR was sampled from a man aged 25 to 45 with acute COVID-19. Material: PBMCs or T cells enriched from blood (not recorded which). V is TRBV5-4 and J is TRBJ2-5; tentatively, D is TRBD1 (5 bases). The CDR3 DNA reads TGTGCCAGCAGCTCCAGACAGAATATCCAAGAGACCCAGTACTTC. Protein sequence: CASSSRQNIQETQYF.